Each of the 15 T cell receptor beta chains below was sequenced from the same sample in a study of PD-L1 blockade in urothelial cancer (dated by TCRdb to about 2017). Library construction relied on the immunoSEQ multiplex PCR assay. In its TCRdb copy, this immuneACCESS table keeps in-frame sequences only and misses some clones. Where compared with another copy, unresolved V genes explain less than half of these, and the others have no known cause. The sample profile shows 65,000 to 80,000 clones; 84% of them were found once. The ten largest account for 4% to 6% of the sample. Here the sequenced sample was PBMCs, taken around atezolizumab (anti-PD-L1) treatment. The receptors were gathered from a man in his 70s with urothelial cancer.

This clone was seen only a few times. DNA of the CDR3: TGTGCCAGCAGCGGGAGACTAGCGGGAGGGCCTAATGAGCAGTTCTTC. This translates into CASSGRLAGGPNEQFF. V gene TRBV5-4 combines with J gene TRBJ2-1, with TRBD2 matching over 14 bases. Germline V gives CDR1 SGHNT, CDR2 YYREEE (reference sequence). V was clipped by 4 bases and J by 7 bases; unmatched bases: 7. The CDR3 sequence is 16 residues long.

This chain joins TRBV5-5 and TRBJ1-3; D is possibly TRBD1 (6 bases). The germline gives CDR1 SGHKS, CDR2 YYEKEE (reference sequence). The CDR3 is 15 amino acids. Trimming took 0 bases from V and 2 from J, leaving 9 bases between them. CDR3 nucleotide sequence: TGTGCCAGCAGCTTGGTGGGGGCCCCTGGAAACACCATATATTTT. It encodes CASSLVGAPGNTIYF.

Worth noting for this clone: Other DNA sequences within the sample encode an identical CDR3. The chain recombines TRBV6-5 with TRBJ2-2, with 10 bases aligning to TRBD2. Germline CDR1 is MNHEY and CDR2 is SVGAGI. The CDR3 length is 16 residues. V lost 4 bases, J lost 9 bases, and 11 bases stayed unmatched. CDR3 sequence (DNA): TGTGCCAGCAGTTGGGGGCTCGGGACTAGCGTCCGGGAGCTGTTTTTT. Amino acid sequence: CASSWGLGTSVRELFF.

This chain connects TRBV14 to TRBJ2-2; a weak D match, TRBD2 (6 bases). The CDR3 runs 16 residues. The V and J ends lost 1 base and 0 bases respectively, with 9 bases between them. CDR1 and CDR2 from the germline V gene are SGHDN and FVKESK. CDR3 amino acids: CASSQGWRANTGELFF. CDR3 bases: TGTGCCAGCAGCCAAGGGTGGAGGGCGAACACCGGGGAGCTGTTTTTT.

The table lists this clone with a few counts. The V and J genes are TRBV2 and TRBJ2-1, with 11 bases matching TRBD2. The CDR3 spans 16 residues. CDR1 is SNHLY, CDR2 FYNNEI, per germline. V trimming: 2 bases; J trimming: 10 bases; junction bases outside the gene matches: 10. CDR3 coding DNA: TGTGCCAGCAGTGAAAAGATAGCGGGAGGGCATCGAGAGCAGTTCTTC. It yields the protein CASSEKIAGGHREQFF.

The chain couples TRBV7-6 to TRBJ2-1; 7 nucleotides align to TRBD2. The germline V gene has CDR1 SGHVS and CDR2 FNYEAQ. The V and J ends lost 2 bases and 1 base, in that order; junction bases with no gene match: 8. The CDR3 sequence is 17 residues long. The CDR3: CASSLRQAGSSYNEQFF. DNA of the CDR3: TGTGCCAGCAGCTTACGGCAAGCGGGGAGTTCCTACAATGAGCAGTTCTTC.

This chain uses TRBV10-3 with TRBJ2-3; tentatively, D is TRBD2 (6 bases). V lost 7 bases and J lost 1, with 15 bases in between. The CDR3 has 15 residues. Per germline, CDR1 ENHRY and CDR2 SYGVKD. Here the CDR3 reads CAITGGVQGTDTQYF. The CDR3 coding sequence is TGTGCCATCACCGGGGGTGTACAAGGCACAGATACGCAGTATTTT.

Written as DNA, the CDR3 is TGTGCTAGTGGCAAAGACAGGGGTTCCTACAATGAGCAGTTCTTC. The encoded protein is CASGKDRGSYNEQFF. The rearrangement uses TRBV12-5 and TRBJ2-1, with 8 bases lining up with TRBD1. V lost 6 bases to trimming and J lost 1 base; unmatched junction nucleotides: 5. Germline CDR1 and CDR2: LGHNT and FRNRAP. The CDR3 runs 15 residues. The full variable domain, rest sourced from reference TRBV12-5 and TRBJ2-1, is DARVTQTPRHKVTEMGQEVTMRCQPILGHNTVFWYRQTMMQGLELLAYFRNRAPLDDSGMPKDRFSAEMPDATLATLKIQPSEPRDSAVYFCASGKDRGSYNEQFFGPGTRLTVL.

The V gene is TRBV28, the J gene TRBJ2-7, with TRBD1 matching over 7 bases. The V and J ends lost 2 bases and 7 bases, in that order; junction bases with no gene match: 5. Germline loops: CDR1 MDHEN, CDR2 SYDVKM. This CDR3 has 13 residues. The CDR3 loop reads CASSLQGVREQYF. The CDR3 DNA reads as TGTGCCAGCAGTTTACAGGGGGTAAGGGAGCAGTACTTC.

V is TRBV29-1 and J is TRBJ2-3, with 12 bases aligning to TRBD2. CDR3 length equals 15 residues. The ends lost 6 bases at V and 0 bases at J; junction bases unmatched: 4. CDR1 is SQVTM and CDR2 is ANQGSEA in the germline V gene. The CDR3 coding sequence is TGCAGCGTCGTCGGGACTAGCGGGAGCACAGATACGCAGTATTTT. Translating it yields CSVVGTSGSTDTQYF.

The DNA for the CDR3 is TGTGCCAGCAGCTTGGCTACAGGGAATCGGGAGCTGTTTTTT. Translating it yields CASSLATGNRELFF. The chain is built from TRBV7-2 and TRBJ2-2, with D possibly TRBD1 on 6 matching bases. V was trimmed by 3 bases and J by 9 bases, leaving 14 bases between them. Germline V gene sequence: CDR1 SGHTA, CDR2 FQGNSA. The CDR3 has 14 residues.

The rearrangement uses TRBV7-9 and TRBJ2-7, with 11 bases identical to TRBD1. The CDR3 extends over 14 amino acids. The V and J ends lost 5 bases and 11 bases, in that order; junction bases with no gene match: 11. Germline V gene lookup returns CDR1 SEHNR and CDR2 FQNEAQ (reference sequence). This CDR3 is CASSPGTGGRPEYF. The CDR3 DNA is TGTGCCAGCAGCCCCGGGACAGGGGGACGCCCGGAGTACTTC.

V and J are TRBV9 and TRBJ1-3; 9 nucleotides agree with TRBD1. This CDR3 has 14 residues. Per the germline V gene, CDR1 is SGDLS and CDR2 is YYNGEE. V lost 3 bases to trimming and J lost 4 bases; unmatched junction nucleotides: 2. DNA for the CDR3: TGTGCCAGCAGCGCCACAGGGGGCGGAAACACCATATATTTT. This translates into CASSATGGGNTIYF.

This clone has more than one count but fewer than ten. This chain joins TRBV11-2 and TRBJ2-2; TRBD2 matches at 8 bases. This CDR3 has 16 amino acids. CDR1 is SGHAT, CDR2 FQNNGV, per germline. With 5 bases clipped from V and 4 bases from J, the junction kept 9 bases outside the gene matches. CDR3 DNA sequence: TGTGCCAGCAGCCTTAGCGGGATCTTGGGCACCGGGGAGCTGTTTTTT. Amino acids: CASSLSGILGTGELFF.

This clone was counted between two and nine times. The chain couples TRBV5-4 to TRBJ2-7, with D perhaps TRBD2 (6 bases). V lost 4 bases to trimming and J lost 4 bases, with 12 bases between them. Per the germline V gene, CDR1 is SGHNT and CDR2 is YYREEE (reference sequence). The CDR3 totals 13 residues. The CDR3 nucleotides read TGTGCCAGCAGCCCCGGGGGTTCTTACGAGCAGTACTTC. Translated: CASSPGGSYEQYF.